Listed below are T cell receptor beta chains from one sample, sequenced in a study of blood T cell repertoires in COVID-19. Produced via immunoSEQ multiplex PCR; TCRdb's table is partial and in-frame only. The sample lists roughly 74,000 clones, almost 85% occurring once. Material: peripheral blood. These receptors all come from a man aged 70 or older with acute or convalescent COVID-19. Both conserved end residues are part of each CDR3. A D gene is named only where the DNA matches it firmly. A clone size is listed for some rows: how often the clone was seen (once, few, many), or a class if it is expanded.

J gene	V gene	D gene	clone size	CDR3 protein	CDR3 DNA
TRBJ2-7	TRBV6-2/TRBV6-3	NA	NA	CASSYSTAGTSYEQYF	TGTGCCAGCAGTTACTCGACGGCAGGAACCTCCTACGAGCAGTACTTC
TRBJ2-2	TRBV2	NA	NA	CASGLGAGTGELFF	TGTGCCAGCGGGTTGGGGGCAGGCACCGGGGAGCTGTTTTTT
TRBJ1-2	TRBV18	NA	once	CASSPPGAANYGYTF	TGTGCCAGCTCACCACCGGGGGCGGCTAACTATGGCTACACCTTC
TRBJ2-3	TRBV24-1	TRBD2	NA	CATSDSSGGSTDTQYF	TGTGCCACCAGTGATTCTAGCGGGGGTAGCACAGATACGCAGTATTTT
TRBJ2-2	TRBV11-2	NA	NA	CASSLSTGELFF	TGTGCCAGCAGCTTGAGCACCGGGGAGCTGTTTTTT
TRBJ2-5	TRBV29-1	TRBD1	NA	CSSGRGRGETQYF	TGCAGTTCAGGCAGGGGGCGAGGGGAGACCCAGTACTTC
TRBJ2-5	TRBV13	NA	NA	CASSLSRRSETQYF	TGTGCCAGCAGCTTGTCCAGGAGGTCGGAGACCCAGTACTTC
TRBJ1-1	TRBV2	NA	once	CASGVGGTEAFF	TGTGCCAGCGGGGTCGGAGGGACTGAAGCTTTCTTT
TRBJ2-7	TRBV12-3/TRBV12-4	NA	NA	CASSLGQLYEQYF	TGTGCCAGCAGTTTAGGACAGTTATACGAGCAGTACTTC
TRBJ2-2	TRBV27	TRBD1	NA	CASSLSKRGTAIVRELFF	TGTGCCAGCAGTTTGTCAAAAAGAGGGACAGCTATTGTCCGGGAGCTGTTTTTT
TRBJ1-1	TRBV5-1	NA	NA	CASSLDTGWNTEAFF	TGCGCCAGCAGCTTGGATACAGGGTGGAACACTGAAGCTTTCTTT
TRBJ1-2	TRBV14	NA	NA	CASSQVSGFYGYTF	TGTGCCAGCAGCCAAGTCTCAGGCTTCTATGGCTACACCTTC
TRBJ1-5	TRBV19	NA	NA	CASSYELNSNQPQHF	TGTGCCAGTAGTTATGAACTAAATAGCAATCAGCCCCAGCATTTT
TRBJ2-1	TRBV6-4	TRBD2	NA	CASSANSGRVPEQFF	TGTGCCAGCAGTGCCAATAGCGGGAGGGTTCCCGAGCAGTTCTTC
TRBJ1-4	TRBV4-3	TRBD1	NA	CASSQRTGGTTNEKLFF	TGCGCCAGCAGCCAACGGACAGGGGGTACGACTAATGAAAAACTGTTTTTT
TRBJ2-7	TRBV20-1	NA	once	CSARWRAEQYF	TGCAGTGCTCGGTGGAGGGCCGAGCAGTACTTC
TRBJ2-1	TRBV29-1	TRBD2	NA	CSADGLAGGPSRTNEQFF	TGCAGCGCGGATGGACTAGCGGGAGGGCCATCAAGAACGAATGAGCAGTTCTTC
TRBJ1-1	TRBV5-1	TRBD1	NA	CASSLGDRLLTEAFF	TGCGCCAGCAGCTTGGGGGACAGGCTCCTGACTGAAGCTTTCTTT
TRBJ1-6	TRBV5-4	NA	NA	CASSFQGGNSPLHF	TGTGCCAGCAGCTTTCAGGGAGGTAATTCACCCCTCCACTTT
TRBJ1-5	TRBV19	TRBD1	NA	CASSAGTGLQPQHF	TGTGCCAGTAGTGCAGGGACAGGGTTACAGCCCCAGCATTTT
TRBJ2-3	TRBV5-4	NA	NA	CASSLSSDTQYF	TGTGCCAGCAGCTTGTCTTCAGATACGCAGTATTTT
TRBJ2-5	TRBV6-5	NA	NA	CASTPTTGSETQYF	TGTGCCAGCACCCCTACCACGGGGTCGGAGACCCAGTACTTC
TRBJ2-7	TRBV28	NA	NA	CASSRLGSSYEQYF	TGTGCCAGCAGCCGGCTGGGGAGCTCCTACGAGCAGTACTTC
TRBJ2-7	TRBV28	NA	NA	CASSFSQRATYEQYF	TGTGCCAGCAGTTTTAGCCAGCGGGCTACCTACGAGCAGTACTTC
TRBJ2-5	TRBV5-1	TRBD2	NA	CASMIAGKETQYF	TGCGCCAGCATGATAGCGGGGAAAGAGACCCAGTACTTC
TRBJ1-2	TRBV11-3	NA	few	CASSLNRRANYGYTF	TGTGCCAGCAGCTTAAATCGTCGGGCTAACTATGGCTACACCTTC
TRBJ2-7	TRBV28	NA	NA	CASSLSGADEQYF	TGTGCCAGCAGTTTGTCGGGAGCCGACGAGCAGTACTTC
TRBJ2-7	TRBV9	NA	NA	CASSPRPDSAYEQYF	TGTGCCAGCAGCCCAAGACCGGACTCCGCCTACGAGCAGTACTTC
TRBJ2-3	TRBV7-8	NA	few	CASSPRTGRETDTQYF	TGTGCCAGCAGCCCAAGGACAGGGAGGGAAACAGATACGCAGTATTTT
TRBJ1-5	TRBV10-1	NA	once	CASSESCRDFNQPQHF	TGCGCCAGCAGTGAGAGTTGCAGGGACTTCAATCAGCCCCAGCATTTT
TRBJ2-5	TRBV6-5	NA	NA	CASRRAPQETQYF	TGTGCCAGCAGGCGGGCTCCTCAAGAGACCCAGTACTTC
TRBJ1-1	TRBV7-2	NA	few	CASSLAKNTEAFF	TGTGCCAGCAGCTTAGCTAAGAACACTGAAGCTTTCTTT
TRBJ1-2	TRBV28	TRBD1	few	CASGGQGLSYTF	TGTGCCAGCGGGGGACAGGGGTTGAGCTACACCTTC
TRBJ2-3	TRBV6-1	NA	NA	CASSEPGGPTTDTQYF	TGTGCCAGCAGTGAACCCGGAGGCCCCACCACAGATACGCAGTATTTT
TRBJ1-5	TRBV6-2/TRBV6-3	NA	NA	CASSYGGGASNQPQHF	TGTGCCAGCAGTTACGGCGGGGGGGCTAGCAATCAGCCCCAGCATTTT
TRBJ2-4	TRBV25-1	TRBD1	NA	CASSGQGLAKNIQYF	TGTGCCAGCTCAGGACAGGGATTAGCCAAAAACATTCAGTACTTC
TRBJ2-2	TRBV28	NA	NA	CASSILRHNTGELFF	TGTGCCAGCAGTATTCTCCGACATAACACCGGGGAGCTGTTTTTT
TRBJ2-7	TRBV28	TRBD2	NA	CASRLAGLRFEQYF	TGTGCCAGCAGATTAGCGGGATTGAGGTTTGAGCAGTACTTC
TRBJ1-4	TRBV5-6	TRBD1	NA	CASSFLGTGDIVGEKLFF	TGTGCCAGCAGCTTTCTTGGGACAGGGGACATCGTGGGGGAAAAACTGTTTTTT
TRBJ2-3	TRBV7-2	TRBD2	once	CASSLKSAGLAGAADTQYF	TGTGCCAGCAGCTTAAAGTCGGCCGGACTAGCGGGAGCGGCAGATACGCAGTATTTT
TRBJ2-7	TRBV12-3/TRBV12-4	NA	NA	CASTRDRPYEQYF	TGTGCCAGCACCCGTGACAGGCCCTACGAGCAGTACTTC
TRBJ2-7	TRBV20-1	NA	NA	CSASPELSQQYF	TGCAGTGCTAGTCCTGAACTAAGCCAGCAGTACTTC
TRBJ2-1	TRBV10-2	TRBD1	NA	CASRRGQNPDNEQFF	TGCGCCAGCAGGAGGGGACAGAACCCTGACAATGAGCAGTTCTTC
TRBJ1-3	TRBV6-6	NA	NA	CASIQTFSGNTIYF	TGTGCCAGCATACAGACCTTCTCTGGAAACACCATATATTTT
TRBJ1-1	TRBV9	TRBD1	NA	CASSPILGQGSTEAFF	TGTGCCAGCAGCCCGATCCTGGGACAGGGGAGCACTGAAGCTTTCTTT
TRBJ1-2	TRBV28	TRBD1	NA	CASTLGGTDNYGYTF	TGTGCCAGCACCCTAGGGGGGACAGATAACTATGGCTACACCTTC
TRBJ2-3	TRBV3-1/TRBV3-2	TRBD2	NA	CASSPSGTSFDTQYF	TGTGCCAGCAGCCCCTCCGGGACTAGCTTCGATACGCAGTATTTT
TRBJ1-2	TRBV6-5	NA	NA	CASSTKGGSRYF	TGTGCCAGCAGCACGAAAGGGGGTTCCAGGTATTTC
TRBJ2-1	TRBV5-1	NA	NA	CASRTETFANNEQFF	TGCGCCAGCAGGACCGAGACATTCGCCAACAATGAGCAGTTCTTC
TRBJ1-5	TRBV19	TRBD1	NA	CASHTGQGNQPQHF	TGTGCCAGCCATACGGGACAGGGCAATCAGCCCCAGCATTTT
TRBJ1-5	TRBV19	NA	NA	CASSIVSGTILNQPQHF	TGTGCCAGTAGTATAGTTTCTGGGACAATACTAAATCAGCCCCAGCATTTT
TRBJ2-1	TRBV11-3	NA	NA	CASSSTGYNEQFF	TGTGCCAGCAGCTCCACTGGCTACAATGAGCAGTTCTTC
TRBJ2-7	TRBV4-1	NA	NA	CASSLLPGLYEQYF	TGCGCCAGCAGCCTTCTCCCGGGACTCTACGAGCAGTACTTC
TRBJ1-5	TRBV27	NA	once	CASSLPGLDQPQHF	TGTGCCAGCAGTTTGCCAGGGCTCGATCAGCCCCAGCATTTT